Listed below are T cell receptor beta chains from one sample, sequenced in a study of blood T cell repertoires in COVID-19. TCRdb's table, derived via immunoSEQ multiplex PCR, lists solely in-frame clones and lacks some. The table includes tens of thousands of clones, roughly 90% detected once. Sequenced: peripheral blood. Receptors originate from a woman aged 80 or over with acute or convalescent COVID-19. The CDR3 runs from the conserved cysteine through the conserved F or W. D genes are given only for firm matches. Some rows mark clone size as missing; the rest say once, few, many or name a class of expanded clone.

D	length	size	V	J	DNA	CDR3
TRBD1	16	NA	TRBV19	TRBJ1-5	TGTGCCAGTAGTACAATCATGGGACAGATCAATCAGCCCCAGCATTTT	CASSTIMGQINQPQHF
NA	14	once	TRBV6-1	TRBJ1-5	TGTGCCAGCAGTGACAGGGCAGTGGGTCAGCCCCAGCATTTT	CASSDRAVGQPQHF
NA	12	NA	TRBV6-5	TRBJ1-6	TGTGCCAGCAGTAAGGGGTATTCACCCCTCCACTTT	CASSKGYSPLHF
NA	12	NA	TRBV11-3	TRBJ2-1	TGTGCCAGCAGCTTAGACGACACTGAGCAGTTCTTC	CASSLDDTEQFF
NA	14	once	TRBV3-1/TRBV3-2	TRBJ1-1	TGTGCCAGCAGCCAAGGATGGGAGGGTAGTGAAGCTTTCTTT	CASSQGWEGSEAFF
TRBD1	15	few	TRBV2	TRBJ1-5	TGTGCCAGCAGCACCCGGGCAGGGGGGAATCAGCCCCAGCATTTT	CASSTRAGGNQPQHF
TRBD1	13	NA	TRBV6-5	TRBJ2-7	TGTGCCAGCACCCGGGACAGCTCCTACGAGCAGTACTTC	CASTRDSSYEQYF
TRBD1	14	NA	TRBV18	TRBJ2-4	TGTGCCAGCTCATCCGACAGGGGCAAAAACATTCAGTACTTC	CASSSDRGKNIQYF
NA	15	few	TRBV5-1	TRBJ1-4	TGCGCCAGCAGCTTGGCGACAGGCGGCAATGAAAAACTGTTTTTT	CASSLATGGNEKLFF
NA	13	NA	TRBV19	TRBJ2-7	TGTGCCAGTACCAACCCCACAGGGCGGGAGCAGTACTTC	CASTNPTGREQYF
NA	13	NA	TRBV10-1	TRBJ1-1	TGCGCCAGCACTCAGAAAGTGAACACTGAAGCTTTCTTT	CASTQKVNTEAFF
NA	15	NA	TRBV25-1	TRBJ2-6	TGTGCCAGCAGTCCACGCGTCTCTGGGGCCAACGTCCTGACTTTC	CASSPRVSGANVLTF
NA	15	NA	TRBV5-5	TRBJ1-1	TGTGCCAGCAGCCCCGAACGGGGTCGGGACACTGAAGCTTTCTTT	CASSPERGRDTEAFF
NA	14	NA	TRBV27	TRBJ2-5	TGTGCCAGCAGTTCAGGGCTCCGTGGAGAGACCCAGTACTTC	CASSSGLRGETQYF
TRBD1	14	NA	TRBV27	TRBJ2-7	TGTGCCAGCACCCGGACAGGGGGCTTCCACGAGCAGTACTTC	CASTRTGGFHEQYF
TRBD1	17	NA	TRBV4-2	TRBJ1-3	TGTGCCAGCAGCCAGAGACAGGGACAGGGCGGTGGAAACACCATATATTTT	CASSQRQGQGGGNTIYF
TRBD1	14	NA	TRBV2	TRBJ2-1	TGTGCCAGCAGCAAGGAAGGACAGGTGGCGATTGTGTTCTTC	CASSKEGQVAIVFF
TRBD1	15	NA	TRBV7-7	TRBJ1-1	TGTGCCAGCAGCTCCAACAGGGGGTTGGACACTGAAGCTTTCTTT	CASSSNRGLDTEAFF
NA	15	NA	TRBV5-1	TRBJ2-2	TGCGCCAGCAGCGGCATAGCCGCGAACACCGGGGAGCTGTTTTTT	CASSGIAANTGELFF
NA	16	few	TRBV7-2	TRBJ1-2	TGTGCCAGCAGCTTAGTTCTTCGGGGTTCCTCATATGGCTACACCTTC	CASSLVLRGSSYGYTF
TRBD2	14	NA	TRBV10-2	TRBJ2-7	TGCGCCAGCCGACCCACTAGCGGAAACTACGAGCAGTACTTC	CASRPTSGNYEQYF
NA	15	NA	TRBV29-1	TRBJ2-5	TGCAGCGGTGTTCCCCGGGACTGGTATTTCAAGACCCAGTACTTC	CSGVPRDWYFKTQYF
TRBD1	15	few	TRBV19	TRBJ1-5	TGTGCCACCTCAGTGACAGGGGGCCTTAATCAGCCCCAGCATTTT	CATSVTGGLNQPQHF
NA	12	NA	TRBV7-9	TRBJ2-7	TGTGCCAGCAGCCCGATCCGGGGCGAGCAGTACTTC	CASSPIRGEQYF
NA	15	NA	TRBV28	TRBJ2-7	TGTGCCAGCAGTACCATGGGGGAGGAGGACTACGAGCAGTACTTC	CASSTMGEEDYEQYF
TRBD1	13	NA	TRBV6-5	TRBJ1-2	TGTGCCAGCAGTCGTAACAGGGGTCGGGGCTACACCTTC	CASSRNRGRGYTF
NA	17	NA	TRBV21-1	TRBJ1-6	TGTGCCAGCAGCCCCTTTCGACAGGGGGTCTATAATTCACCCCTCCACTTT	CASSPFRQGVYNSPLHF
NA	16	NA	TRBV9	TRBJ1-1	TGTGCCAGCAGCCCACGGTCCCACTGCCTAGACACTGAAGCTTTCTTT	CASSPRSHCLDTEAFF